This TCR beta chain was identified during a study of cytomegalovirus exposure and HLA in healthy donors (dated by TCRdb to between 2016 and 2019). General notes on the study: An earlier analysis of about 560 of the donors reported approximately 280 Gb of sequence data and about 120 million unique TCR beta sequences obtained from roughly 180 million T cells. An earlier analysis of 587 of the donors applied high-throughput TCR beta sequencing to assess whether each TCR beta V gene segment acted as functional or pseudogenic. Using immunosequencing, the study profiled T cell repertoires from around 670 subjects and related those repertoires to cytomegalovirus serostatus. Typing coverage varied by locus: roughly 620-640 donors for A, B, C, DRB1 and DQB1; under 550 for DQA1; 600 to 610 for DPA1; fewer than 480 for DPB1. A separate validation cohort of roughly 130 different subjects was used in addition to the approximately 700-subject first cohort. High-throughput TCR immunosequencing, statistical association of individual TCRs with disease status, and machine learning were combined to predict cytomegalovirus infection status. Among the roughly 400 genotyped donors, around 79% belonged to the genetic ancestry cluster associated with self-reported Caucasian donors. Among around 400 genotyped donors of the cohort, an average of approximately 200,000 unique TCR beta nucleotide sequences was sequenced per donor, of which about 18% were non-productive. HLA typing covered class I and class II loci at four-digit resolution. A later analysis re-examined previously published TCR beta repertoires from several hundred donors and added high-resolution HLA genotyping to investigate patterns of TCR occurrence. Four or five DR-DQ haplotypes were treated as single units for association and clustering because of strong linkage in the cohort. In a later genetic analysis, genome-wide SNP genotypes for about three fifths of the 666 donors were used, and that subset was treated as a discovery cohort. The study was designed to test whether signatures of past pathogen exposure could be identified by cataloging public T cell receptors. Alongside the repertoire data, information on donor age, sex, ethnicity and CMV serostatus was compiled. Approximately 300 gigabases of sequencing data and around 80 million unique TCR sequences made up an early release that covered several hundred HLA-typed donors. Rather than drawing on any new phenotypic data, the later analysis identified candidate immune exposures from TCR beta sequences and the way those sequences occurred across donors. Every discovery cohort repertoire had been produced on one sequencing platform.

A remark on this clone: Its antigen is still unknown.

General findings and caveats noted by the study authors: Because counts were too low, 15 or so rarely observed V segments, including chromosome 9 orphons, were excluded from the earlier analysis of 587 of the donors. Most CMV-associated TCR beta chains appeared to be HLA-restricted in a later analysis, and the HLA associations seemed to be driven largely by CMV exposure. HLA typing was unavailable for some donors at each locus, so association tests used only the typed subset. Compared with the roughly 600-donor mean, donors in an Asian-associated ancestry cluster had fewer N-insertions in productive TCRs, according to a later genetic analysis. When HLA alleles, especially DR and DQ, strongly co-occurred, TCR associations were difficult to assign to individual alleles. According to a later analysis, TCR association rates differed among HLA loci, with DRB1 alleles showing the most associated TCRs and HLA-C alleles showing the fewest. In a later analysis, HLA-associated TCR beta chains showed more clonal expansion and lower generation probabilities than non-associated chains that were equally common. The presence/absence analyses assumed that sequencing depth was roughly uniform across donors, and that assumption may not be true. Only TCR beta chains were sequenced in this cohort, and the absence of alpha or paired-chain data limited detectable features. The study listed 170 or so TCR beta chains as associated with cytomegalovirus. A later analysis associated 15,000 or so TCR beta sequences with specific HLA alleles at a false discovery rate of 0.05. In a later analysis, several top co-occurrence clusters were reported to appear linked to parvovirus B19, influenza, CMV and Epstein-Barr virus. Because the 87-base-pair reads could not distinguish some IMGT-functional V segments, including TRBV6-2 and TRBV6-3, those segments were excluded. Three of the identified cytomegalovirus-associated TCR beta chains were confirmed in vitro to be specific for cytomegalovirus antigens. Cytomegalovirus status was reported to be diagnosed by the classifier with high specificity and sensitivity in both the original and validation cohorts. V-gene and J-gene trimming of TCR beta chains was associated with a missense DCLRE1C variant in a later genetic analysis, and the association was replicated in an independent cohort. A cluster of highly shared sequence variants was judged likely to represent a technical artifact of the sequencing pipeline. Most TCR sequences were observed very rarely across donors, whereas some public TCRs were present in many individuals. Immune exposure information for the cohort was limited to CMV serostatus. A further reported finding was that TCR beta sequences accurately predicted the HLA-A and HLA-B alleles for most subjects in the first cohort. The authors suggested that the approach could potentially be extended to other disease states and immunological phenotypes. In an earlier analysis of 587 of the donors, most TCR beta V segments appeared in productive rearrangements about 90% or about 30% of the time, broadly matching IMGT annotations. Linkage disequilibrium might explain the correlated functional status among segregating V segments, but an unknown experimental factor could not be ruled out.

From V the trimming removes 4 bases and from J it removes 3 bases, while the gene matches leave 6 bases of the junction unaccounted for. CDR1 and CDR2 (SGDLS, YYNGEE) derive from the germline V gene. From its cysteine to its phenylalanine, the CDR3 spans 16 amino acids. CDR3 DNA only is kept here, 48 bases in frame from base 1. The method behind the library was the immunoSEQ multiplex PCR assay. For the multiplex PCR, a mixture combining 60 forward primers for TCR Vbeta segments and 13 reverse primers for TCR Jbeta segments was used. The CDR3 region of rearranged TCR beta genes was amplified from genomic DNA by a multiplex PCR assay. The amplified TCR beta libraries were sequenced on the Illumina HiSeq System as 87-base-pair reads. Regarding the original processing steps: Across the 670 or so repertoires, a later analysis counted tens of millions of unique TCR beta chains, around 11 million of which were shared by at least two donors. A nearest-neighbor algorithm error-corrected the raw reads and collapsed the reads into unique sequences, merging closely related sequences to remove PCR and sequencing errors. Alignment of CDR3 sequences to IMGT reference sequences was used to assign V, D and J gene segments. For a sequence to be retained, at least a six-nucleotide match to both a V gene segment and a J gene segment was required. A rearrangement was called productive if the CDR3 had no stop codons and remained in frame with V and J, and every other rearrangement was called non-productive. Following IMGT convention, CDR3 was defined as the stretch from the second conserved V-encoded cysteine up to the conserved J-encoded phenylalanine. In an earlier analysis of roughly 580 of the donors, sequences lacking an unambiguous match to a single V gene segment were excluded. In an earlier analysis of a few hundred of the donors, a V segment was called functional when productive rearrangements were above 56.7%, and segregating when the standard deviation between donors exceeded 5%. A statistical classification framework was built to diagnose cytomegalovirus status from the catalog of TCR beta chain sequences. In a later analysis, V and J genes were assigned by comparing TCR nucleotide sequences against IMGT/GENE-DB human TR gene sequences. In a later analysis, CDR3 sequences and most-parsimonious VDJ recombination scenarios were assigned using the TCRdist pipeline. In a later analysis, each TCR beta chain was defined by its CDR3 amino acid sequence together with its V-gene family, and reads lacking a unique V-gene family were excluded. As a way to deal with suspected cross-contamination and a sequencing artifact, a later analysis dropped more than 500 nucleotide sequences that were highly shared and had low generation probability. In a later analysis, a clonal expansion index was calculated for each public chain from normalized within-repertoire ranks of inferred template counts. Generation probabilities in a later analysis came from a VDJ recombination model fitted to out-of-frame rearrangements, and those results were checked against IGoR. A later analysis scored TCR-TCR, TCR-HLA and TCR-CMV co-occurrence with hypergeometric tests, applying a repertoire-size bias correction to TCR pairs. False discovery rates were estimated in a later analysis by permuting HLA or CMV assignments 20 times. In a later analysis, co-occurring TCRs were grouped using DBSCAN, with TCRdist sequence similarity added in when clustering inside HLA-allele-positive subsets. For co-occurrence clustering, repertoires with fewer than 30,000 or more than 120,000 public chains were excluded, along with about five repertoires with anomalous nucleotide sharing. This is the immuneACCESS table as TCRdb keeps it, with only in-frame sequences that have V and J called. A part of the clones is gone; compared with another copy, unresolved V genes explain less than half, and the rest is unexplained. That table gives V, J and clone size, and the DNA gave D and trimming. This specimen's table enumerates some 120,000 clones. Over 0.8% of the sample is held by the ten biggest clonotypes.

The cohort was made up of approximately 670 healthy bone marrow donors. At the time of sampling, every cohort member was nominally healthy, though immune exposures that went unrecorded were likely present. The donor tested CMV seronegative, placing the donor among the 350 to 400 seronegative members of the cohort. Each donor provided a peripheral blood sample, and peripheral blood mononuclear cells were used for TCR beta sequencing. The Qiagen DNeasy Blood Extraction Kit was used to extract genomic DNA from the blood cell samples. This TCR derives from a man in his late teens or twenties in good health and CMV-seronegative. The rearrangement combines TRBV9 with TRBJ1-3; 11 central nucleotides agree with TRBD1. The sequenced sample consisted of PBMCs. The DNA is as follows: TGTGCCAGCAGCCCTTGGGACAGGGGGTTTGGAAACACCATATATTTT. Its protein product is CASSPWDRGFGNTIYF.